The sequence of this TCR beta chain was determined in a study of technical replicates of blood from a few donors. Generated by immunoSEQ multiplex PCR, the TCRdb table keeps only in-frame clones and is missing some. The sample consists of about 75,000 clones, 75% to 95% of them appearing once. This CDR3 spans 14 amino acids. Trimming shortened V by 6 bases and J by 8 bases, and 17 bases separated the two germline ends. The germline V gene encodes CDR1 MNHEY and CDR2 SVGAGI. The TCR was taken from a human donor in good health. Some clones in this sample may be carry-over from other donors' samples. The rearrangement links TRBV6-5 to TRBJ2-1; TRBD1 is a possible D gene (6 bases). Specimen: T cells isolated from PBMCs. CDR3 bases: TGTGCCAGCAGAAGCACAGGGATGTTAGATGAGCAGTTCTTC. This codes for CASRSTGMLDEQFF.